The 12 T cell receptor beta chains below were found in one sample sequenced in a study of T cells in localized non-small cell lung cancer. TCRdb's table, derived via immunoSEQ multiplex PCR, lists solely in-frame clones and lacks some. The sample holds tens of thousands of clones, roughly 90% seen once. The sequences come from PBMCs, collected before any cancer treatment. These receptor sequences come from a man aged 40 to 70 with stage II lung adenocarcinoma.

This chain joins TRBV6-1 and TRBJ1-1; D unclear. The V gene lost 1 base and the J gene lost 4 bases, with 10 bases spanning the gap. Germline V lookup: CDR1 MNHNS, CDR2 SASEGT. This CDR3 has 14 residues. The CDR3 region has the DNA TGTGCCAGCAGTGAAGGCGGGGTGATCACTGAAGCTTTCTTT. This gives the protein CASSEGGVITEAFF.

The chain joins TRBV5-1 to TRBJ1-5, with 10 bases identical to TRBD1. The CDR3 sequence is 14 residues long. Looked up from germline, CDR1 is SGHRS and CDR2 is YFSETQ. V trimming: 6 bases; J trimming: 7 bases; junction bases outside the gene matches: 7. CDR3 in amino acids: CASKEGTGEQPQHF. In DNA form, the CDR3 reads TGCGCCAGCAAAGAGGGGACAGGGGAACAGCCCCAGCATTTT.

CDR3 residues: CASSTDRGRSETQYF. Written as DNA, the CDR3 is TGTGCCAGCAGCACGGACAGGGGGCGCTCGGAGACCCAGTACTTC. The chain combines TRBV6-1 with TRBJ2-5; 11 bases align to TRBD1. This CDR3 comprises 15 residues. J was trimmed by 5 bases and V by 6 bases; bases with no gene match: 8. Germline-derived CDR1 and CDR2 are MNHNS and SASEGT.

The rearrangement links TRBV18 to TRBJ2-2, with 10 bases aligning to TRBD1. Germline lookup yields CDR1 KGHSH and CDR2 LQKENI. Trimming cost V 0 bases and J 7 bases; bases outside gene matches: 5. The CDR3 is 16 amino acids. CDR3 coding DNA: TGTGCCAGCTCACCACCGGCGACAGGGGGCATCGGGGAGCTGTTTTTT. This gives the protein CASSPPATGGIGELFF. The full variable domain, with the rest looked up from reference TRBV18 and TRBJ2-2, is NAGVMQNPRHLVRRRGQEARLRCSPMKGHSHVYWYRQLPEEGLKFMVYLQKENIIDESGMPKERFSAEFPKEGPSILRIQQVVRGDSAAYFCASSPPATGGIGELFFGEGSRLTVL.

The V call is TRBV2, the J call TRBJ2-4; no clear D gene. This CDR3 is 16 amino acids long. Trimming cost V 6 bases and J 1 base, with 16 bases left between them. Germline V gene sequence: CDR1 SNHLY, CDR2 FYNNEI. CDR3 sequence reads: CASRTALISAKNIQYF. For the CDR3, the DNA is TGTGCCAGCAGGACCGCCCTAATCTCGGCCAAAAACATTCAGTACTTC.

The rearrangement uses TRBV5-4 and TRBJ1-2, with 11 bases identical to TRBD1. V lost 5 bases and J lost 8; bases outside the gene matches: 14. CDR1 and CDR2 from the germline V gene are SGHNT and YYREEE (reference sequence). The CDR3 runs 16 residues. In DNA form, the CDR3 reads TGTGCCAGCAGGGGATACGGGACAGGGGGGTTGGGCGGCTACACCTTC. Translation gives CASRGYGTGGLGGYTF.

The chain recombines TRBV6-5 with TRBJ1-1; D ambiguous. Trimming pared 0 bases from V and 6 bases from J, leaving 8 bases between. Germline V CDR1 and CDR2: MNHEY, SVGAGI. The CDR3 runs to 13 residues. The CDR3 sequence: CASSYSNYAEAFF. The CDR3 nucleotides read TGTGCCAGCAGTTACTCGAATTACGCTGAAGCTTTCTTT.

On this clone itself: The sample contains more than one DNA sequence encoding this CDR3. The chain uses TRBV19 and TRBJ2-1; unclear D gene. The CDR3 has 13 amino acids. Trimming took 1 base from V and 7 from J, leaving 8 bases between them. Germline CDR1 and CDR2: LNHDA and SQIVND (reference sequence). The CDR3 DNA reads TGTGCCAGTAGTATAGCTCGGAATAATGAGCAGTTCTTC. Translated: CASSIARNNEQFF.

The chain couples TRBV7-2 to TRBJ2-7, with D maybe TRBD1 (5 bases). Germline assignment: CDR1 SGHTA and CDR2 FQGNSA. Trimming cost V 5 bases and J 0 bases, with 14 bases left between them. The CDR3 covers 15 residues. The CDR3 nucleotides read TGTGCCAGCAGCCCCTCTTGGGGCGGCTCCTACGAGCAGTACTTC. It codes for CASSPSWGGSYEQYF.

In its sample, this clone was seen a few times. The genes are TRBV9 and TRBJ2-3, with 8 positions matching TRBD2. The germline CDR1 and CDR2 sequences are SGDLS and YYNGEE. The length of the CDR3 is 14 residues. V lost 4 bases to trimming and J lost 6 bases; unmatched junction nucleotides: 7. CDR3 in DNA: TGTGCCAGCAGCATCAGCGGGAGACCCGATACGCAGTATTTT. It specifies CASSISGRPDTQYF.

The chain is built from TRBV5-1 and TRBJ1-5; TRBD1 might be the D (6 bases). The CDR3 runs 14 residues. V lost 2 bases, J lost 7 bases, and 13 bases lay in between. Germline values: CDR1 SGHRS, CDR2 YFSETQ. The CDR3 reads CASSLGGTQQPQHF. In nucleotides, the CDR3 is TGCGCCAGCAGCTTAGGGGGAACACAGCAGCCCCAGCATTTT. The full variable domain, with the rest looked up from reference TRBV5-1 and TRBJ1-5, is KAGVTQTPRYLIKTRGQQVTLSCSPISGHRSVSWYQQTPGQGLQFLFEYFSETQRNKGNFPGRFSGRQFSNSRSEMNVSTLELGDSALYLCASSLGGTQQPQHFGDGTRLSIL.

V usage is TRBV9 and J usage is TRBJ2-3, with 8 bases matching TRBD1. Unmatched junction bases numbered 1, after V lost 0 bases and J lost 1 base. Looked up from germline, CDR1 is SGDLS and CDR2 is YYNGEE. There are 15 residues in the CDR3. The CDR3 here is CASSVEGQGTDTQYF. The CDR3 DNA is TGTGCCAGCAGCGTAGAGGGACAGGGCACAGATACGCAGTATTTT.